This T cell receptor (beta chain) appears in the sequencing data of a study of T-cell reconstitution after alpha-beta-depleted transplantation in children. This clonotype has a count of ten or more. CDR1 DFQATT and CDR2 SNEGSKA come from the germline V gene (reference sequence). This CDR3 spans 15 amino acids. With V trimmed by 6 bases and J by 2 bases, 7 bases remained unmatched. Preparation of the TCRbeta library used unique molecular identifiers. TCRdb analysed the PCR reads with MiXCR anew, one entry per CDR3 protein. Of around 670,000 distinct CDR3 sequences in the sample, about an eighth are singletons; the top ten hold about 0.77%.

The specimen was PBMCs, collected before TCRalphabeta/CD19-depleted stem cell transplant. V usage is TRBV20-1 and J usage is TRBJ2-3; 11 bases are shared with TRBD2. The clonotype comes from a girl under 10 years old with congenital amegakaryocytic thrombocytopenia, due to receive a stem cell transplant. The chain's CDR3 is CSARGLADNTDTQYF. The DNA for the CDR3 is TGCAGTGCCCGGGGACTAGCGGACAACACAGATACGCAGTATTTT.